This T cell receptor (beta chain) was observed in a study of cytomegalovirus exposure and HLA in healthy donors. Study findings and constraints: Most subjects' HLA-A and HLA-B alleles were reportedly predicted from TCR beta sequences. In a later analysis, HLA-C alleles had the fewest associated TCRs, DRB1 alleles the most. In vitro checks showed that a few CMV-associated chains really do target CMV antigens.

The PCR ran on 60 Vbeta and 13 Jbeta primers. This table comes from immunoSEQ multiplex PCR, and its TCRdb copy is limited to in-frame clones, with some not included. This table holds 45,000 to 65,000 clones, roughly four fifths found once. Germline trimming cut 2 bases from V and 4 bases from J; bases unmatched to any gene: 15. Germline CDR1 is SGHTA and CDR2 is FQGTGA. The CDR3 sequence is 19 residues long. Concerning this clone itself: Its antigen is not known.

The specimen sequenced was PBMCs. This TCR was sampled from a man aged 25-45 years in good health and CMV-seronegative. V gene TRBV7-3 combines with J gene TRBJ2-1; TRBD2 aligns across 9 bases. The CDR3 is CASSLLAGSHLAGYNEQFF. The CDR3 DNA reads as TGTGCCAGCAGCTTACTAGCGGGGTCCCACCTTGCCGGGTACAATGAGCAGTTCTTC.